This paragraph reports one T cell receptor (beta chain). This CDR3 comprises 16 residues. The ends were cut back, 1 base at V and 0 bases at J, with 13 bases in the middle. Germline CDR1 SEHNR, CDR2 FQNEAQ (reference sequence). The data are from a study of blood T cell repertoires in COVID-19. Study as a whole: Researchers got acute and convalescent COVID-19 samples from the United States, Italy and Spain. T cells, B-cell-depleted T cells, or PBMCs supplied cDNA or gDNA.

Per the study methods: Amplified reference gene primers provided the basis for estimating nucleated cell counts. Some clones are missing from TCRdb's copy, which holds only in-frame ones; the method was immunoSEQ multiplex PCR. V and J calls and clone size are those listed in that table; D and trimming were worked out from the DNA. The sample has about 58,000 clones, 75% to 85% seen once. The chain carries TRBV7-9 and TRBJ2-7; a possible D gene is TRBD2 (6 bases). The clonotype was recovered from a human donor in a cohort sampled during active COVID-19. Source material: peripheral blood. CDR3 protein: CASSLGGAGSSYEQYF. The CDR3, as DNA: TGTGCCAGCAGCTTAGGCGGGGCGGGATCCTCCTACGAGCAGTACTTC.